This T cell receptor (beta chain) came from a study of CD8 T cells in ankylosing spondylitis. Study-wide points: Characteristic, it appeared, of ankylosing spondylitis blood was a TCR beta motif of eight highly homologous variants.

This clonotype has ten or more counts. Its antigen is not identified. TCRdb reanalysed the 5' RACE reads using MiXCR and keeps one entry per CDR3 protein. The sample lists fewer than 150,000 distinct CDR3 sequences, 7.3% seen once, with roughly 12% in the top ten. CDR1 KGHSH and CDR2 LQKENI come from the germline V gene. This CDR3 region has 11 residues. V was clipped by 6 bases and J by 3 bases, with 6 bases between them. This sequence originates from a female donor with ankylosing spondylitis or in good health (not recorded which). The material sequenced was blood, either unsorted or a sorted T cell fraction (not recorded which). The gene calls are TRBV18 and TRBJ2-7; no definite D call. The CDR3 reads CASSRRYEQYF. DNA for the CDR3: TGTGCCAGCTCGCGGCGCTACGAGCAGTACTTC.